These 27 T cell receptor beta chains originate from one sample sequenced in a study of Ad26.COV2.S vaccination and SARS-CoV-2 variants. TCRdb keeps only in-frame clones here, not all; method: immunoSEQ multiplex PCR. The data show about 350,000 clones, with around 88% seen just once and over 8.5% held by the top ten. Treatment denoted: roughly 19 received Ad26.COV2.S at low or high dose, single or two shots; 5 received placebo; per-sample allocation not given. Day 63 after the first vaccine or placebo injection was the time point for sampling. Sample: peripheral blood, taken in a trial of Ad26.COV2.S vaccine versus placebo. The receptors come from a person between 18 and 65 years old who received the Ad26.COV2.S COVID-19 vaccine or a placebo.

The chain combines TRBV7-6 with TRBJ2-7; no definite D call. Germline assignment: CDR1 SGHVS and CDR2 FNYEAQ. The CDR3 has 14 amino acids. V lost 1 base to trimming and J lost 3 bases, with 10 bases between them. CDR3 bases: TGTGCCAGCAGCTTAGAACGGAGCAACTACGAGCAGTACTTC. Its protein is CASSLERSNYEQYF.

The chain recombines TRBV4-1 with TRBJ2-1; 10 bases line up with TRBD2. Germline CDR1 reads MGHRA; CDR2 reads YSYEKL. This CDR3 spans 16 amino acids. Trimming at V came to 2 bases and at J to 4 bases, leaving 5 bases not matched to a gene. CDR3 residues: CASSQTGTSAYNEQFF. The CDR3 nucleotides are TGCGCCAGCAGCCAAACCGGGACTAGCGCGTACAATGAGCAGTTCTTC.

V usage is TRBV24-1 and J usage is TRBJ1-1; D is possibly TRBD1 (6 bases). This CDR3 is 16 amino acids long. V was cut by 2 bases and J by 2 bases, with 14 bases left in between. From germline, CDR1 is KGHDR and CDR2 SFDVKD. CDR3 loop: CATSDSPGGHNTEAFF. The DNA of the CDR3 is TGTGCCACCAGTGATTCCCCCGGGGGGCACAACACTGAAGCTTTCTTT.

This clone was observed a handful of times. The CDR3 reads CASSQVNEKLFF. CDR3 coding DNA: TGTGCCAGCAGCCAAGTTAATGAAAAACTGTTTTTT. The chain has TRBV14 and TRBJ1-4; D is ambiguous. The CDR3 totals 12 residues. The germline V gene encodes CDR1 SGHDN and CDR2 FVKESK. Trimming stripped 1 base from V and 4 bases from J, with 1 base between.

V is TRBV10-3 and J is TRBJ2-2; 11 positions agree with TRBD2. CDR3 length: 17 residues. With V trimmed by 8 bases and J by 5 bases, 13 bases remained unmatched. Germline loops: CDR1 ENHRY, CDR2 SYGVKD. In DNA form, the CDR3 reads TGTGCCATCCCTTCGGTGGGTGCTAGCGGGAGGACCGGGGAGCTGTTTTTT. The encoded protein is CAIPSVGASGRTGELFF.

The chain employs TRBV4-1 and TRBJ1-5, with D maybe TRBD1 (6 bases). Germline assignment: CDR1 MGHRA and CDR2 YSYEKL. This CDR3 has 16 residues. With 2 bases removed from V and 0 bases from J, the gap between germline ends came to 11 bases. The CDR3 DNA reads TGCGCCAGCAGCCAAAGGACAGCTTATAGCAATCAGCCCCAGCATTTT. Residues: CASSQRTAYSNQPQHF.

The chain links TRBV2 to TRBJ2-3; D unresolved. V shed 2 bases and J shed 7 bases, with 10 bases lying between them. CDR1 and CDR2 from the germline V gene are SNHLY and FYNNEI. There are 13 residues in the CDR3. This chain's CDR3 is CASSEQESNTQYF. The CDR3 coding sequence is TGTGCCAGCAGTGAACAGGAGAGCAATACGCAGTATTTT.

This clone has a single count. This sequence joins TRBV9 and TRBJ2-2, with TRBD1 matching over 9 bases. Trimming cost V 5 bases and J 3 bases; bases outside gene matches: 8. CDR1 and CDR2 (germline): SGDLS, YYNGEE. CDR3 length: 16 residues. This CDR3 reads CASSRSTGGDTGELFF. CDR3 in DNA: TGTGCCAGCAGTCGAAGTACAGGGGGCGACACCGGGGAGCTGTTTTTT.

In this sample, this clone turned up a few times. The chain combines TRBV9 with TRBJ2-1; no clear D gene. Deletions cut 6 bases from V and 0 bases from J, with 13 bases between. The CDR3 sequence is 15 residues long. Germline V gives CDR1 SGDLS, CDR2 YYNGEE. In nucleotides, the CDR3 is TGTGCCAGCACCCCGGGTCAGTTCTCCTACAATGAGCAGTTCTTC. Its protein product is CASTPGQFSYNEQFF.

The chain carries TRBV18 and TRBJ1-1, with D tentatively TRBD1 (5 bases). The CDR3 totals 14 residues. Germline V lookup: CDR1 KGHSH, CDR2 LQKENI. V was shortened by 5 bases and J by 1 base, with 11 bases between the two germline ends. The CDR3 here is CASSGGTENTEAFF. CDR3 nucleotide sequence: TGTGCCAGCTCAGGGGGAACGGAGAACACTGAAGCTTTCTTT.

The chain links TRBV18 to TRBJ1-1, with TRBD1 matching 8 bases. The CDR3 extends over 15 amino acids. The V gene end was trimmed by 5 bases and the J gene end by 4 bases; junction bases not matched to a gene: 9. Per the germline V gene, CDR1 is KGHSH and CDR2 is LQKENI. CDR3 protein: CASSTTTGVITEAFF. Written as DNA, the CDR3 is TGTGCCAGCTCAACCACGACAGGGGTCATCACTGAAGCTTTCTTT.

The chain employs TRBV28 and TRBJ2-7; no firm D call. Between the trimmed V and J ends, which lost 6 bases and 4 bases, there was a span of 7 bases. CDR3 length: 11 amino acids. Germline lookup yields CDR1 MDHEN and CDR2 SYDVKM. CDR3 sequence reads: CASRNMYEQYF. CDR3 in DNA: TGTGCCAGCAGGAACATGTACGAGCAGTACTTC.

This chain connects TRBV13 to TRBJ1-6, with TRBD1 matching over 8 bases. After removal of 4 bases from V and 10 bases from J, the junction contained 6 bases not matched to a gene. This CDR3 contains 14 residues. The germline V gene encodes CDR1 PRHDT and CDR2 FYEKMQ (reference sequence). The CDR3 DNA reads TGTGCCAGCAGCTCAGGACAGGGCGGGTCACCCCTCCACTTT. Its protein is CASSSGQGGSPLHF. The full variable domain, rest sourced from reference TRBV13 and TRBJ1-6, is AAGVIQSPRHLIKEKRETATLKCYPIPRHDTVYWYQQGPGQDPQFLISFYEKMQSDKGSIPDRFSAQQFSDYHSELNMSSLELGDSALYFCASSSGQGGSPLHFGNGTRLTVT.

The chain couples TRBV4-1 to TRBJ2-7; D is perhaps TRBD1 or TRBD2 (7 bases each). CDR3 size: 15 residues. Germline V lookup: CDR1 MGHRA, CDR2 YSYEKL. V lost 4 bases and J lost 3, with 16 bases in between. CDR3: CASSPRQGGNYEQYF. The DNA for the CDR3 is TGCGCCAGCAGCCCCCGACAGGGAGGGAACTACGAGCAGTACTTC.

This chain uses TRBV29-1 with TRBJ2-2, with D perhaps matching TRBD1 or TRBD2 (5 bases each). There are 11 residues in the CDR3. The V end was cut by 4 bases, the J end by 7 bases, with 7 bases between. Germline-derived CDR1 and CDR2 are SQVTM and ANQGSEA. CDR3 coding DNA: TGCAGCGTTGGAGGGGACGGGGAGCTGTTTTTT. Translating it yields CSVGGDGELFF.

The chain recombines TRBV12-3 or TRBV12-4 with TRBJ1-2, with D unresolved. The germline V and J ends were trimmed by 3 bases and 2 bases, with 7 bases remaining between them. The CDR3 covers 13 residues. The CDR3 region is CASSFPGNYGYTF. The CDR3 DNA reads as TGTGCCAGCAGTTTTCCGGGGAACTATGGCTACACCTTC.

The chain links TRBV27 to TRBJ1-2; a possible D gene is TRBD1 (5 bases). Germline CDR1 MNHEY, CDR2 SMNVEV (reference sequence). The V end was cut by 3 bases, the J end by 4 bases, with 9 bases between. The CDR3 extends over 13 amino acids. Written as DNA, the CDR3 is TGTGCCAGCAGTTTTCAGGGTGGCTATGGCTACACCTTC. Its protein product is CASSFQGGYGYTF.

This clone was picked up a small number of times. The chain is built from TRBV19 and TRBJ1-5; 7 positions agree with TRBD1. After removal of 9 bases from V and 3 bases from J, the junction contained 14 bases not matched to a gene. Per germline, CDR1 LNHDA and CDR2 SQIVND (reference sequence). The CDR3 is 16 amino acids. For the CDR3, the DNA is TGTGCCAGCCGACCCACGGGGACAGTTTACAATCAGCCCCAGCATTTT. Translated, it gives CASRPTGTVYNQPQHF.

The V call is TRBV5-5, the J call TRBJ1-6, with D perhaps matching TRBD1 (6 bases). The CDR3 contains 16 residues. V was shortened by 0 bases and J by 3 bases, with 10 bases between the two germline ends. CDR1 and CDR2 (germline): SGHKS, YYEKEE (reference sequence). The CDR3 region has the DNA TGTGCCAGCAGCTTGGTTGCAGGGGACTATAATTCACCCCTCCACTTT. Its translation is CASSLVAGDYNSPLHF. The whole variable domain, filled in from reference TRBV5-5 and TRBJ1-6, reads DAGVTQSPTHLIKTRGQQVTLRCSPISGHKSVSWYQQVLGQGPQFIFQYYEKEERGRGNFPDRFSARQFPNYSSELNVNALLLGDSALYLCASSLVAGDYNSPLHFGNGTRLTVT.

The rearrangement joins TRBV18 to TRBJ2-1; weak D call: TRBD1 (6 bases). V was shortened by 3 bases and J by 0 bases, with 12 bases between the two germline ends. The CDR3 is 16 amino acids. Germline CDR1 reads KGHSH; CDR2 reads LQKENI. The CDR3 nucleotides read TGTGCCAGCTCACCGACGGACAGTAGCTCCTACAATGAGCAGTTCTTC. Its protein product is CASSPTDSSSYNEQFF.

The chain recombines TRBV5-5 with TRBJ2-5; D unresolved. The CDR3 extends over 14 amino acids. The V and J ends lost 3 bases and 1 base respectively, with 10 bases between them. Germline V gene lookup returns CDR1 SGHKS and CDR2 YYEKEE (reference sequence). CDR3 nucleotides: TGTGCCAGCAGCTCCCTGCCCCTCCAAGAGACCCAGTACTTC. Residues: CASSSLPLQETQYF.

This clone was seen a single time. Other DNA sequences within the sample encode an identical CDR3. The chain carries TRBV5-1 and TRBJ2-1, with D perhaps being TRBD1 or TRBD2 (6 bases each). This CDR3 region has 15 residues. Germline CDR1 and CDR2: SGHRS and YFSETQ. V shed 0 bases and J shed 0 bases, with 7 bases lying between them. This CDR3 is CASSLAGASYNEQFF. The CDR3 DNA is TGCGCCAGCAGCTTGGCGGGGGCCTCCTACAATGAGCAGTTCTTC. Drawing the rest from reference TRBV5-1 and TRBJ2-1, the complete variable domain is KAGVTQTPRYLIKTRGQQVTLSCSPISGHRSVSWYQQTPGQGLQFLFEYFSETQRNKGNFPGRFSGRQFSNSRSEMNVSTLELGDSALYLCASSLAGASYNEQFFGPGTRLTVL.

The CDR3 region is CASSYPAGTTLNTGELFF. The CDR3, as DNA: TGTGCCAGCAGTTACCCCGCCGGGACAACACTCAACACCGGGGAGCTGTTTTTT. The rearrangement joins TRBV6-2 or TRBV6-3 to TRBJ2-2; D is possibly TRBD1 (6 bases). Trimming stripped 2 bases from V and 2 bases from J, with 18 bases between. Germline V gene sequence: CDR1 MNHEY, CDR2 SVGEGT. The CDR3 spans 18 residues.

This sequence joins TRBV11-2 and TRBJ1-2; tentative D call: TRBD1 (5 bases). The ends were cut back, 0 bases at V and 5 bases at J, with 13 bases in the middle. Germline lookup yields CDR1 SGHAT and CDR2 FQNNGV. This CDR3 comprises 15 residues. CDR3 amino acids: CASSLDLGGVYGYTF. The CDR3, as DNA: TGTGCCAGCAGCTTAGATTTGGGGGGGGTTTATGGCTACACCTTC. Combining the CDR3 with reference TRBV11-2 and TRBJ1-2 gives the whole variable domain EAGVAQSPRYKIIEKRQSVAFWCNPISGHATLYWYQQILGQGPKLLIQFQNNGVVDDSQLPKDRFSAERLKGVDSTLKIQPAKLEDSAVYLCASSLDLGGVYGYTFGSGTRLTVV.

The genes are TRBV6-5 and TRBJ2-1, with 10 bases aligning to TRBD1. This CDR3 comprises 15 residues. Trimming at V came to 6 bases and at J to 7 bases, leaving 9 bases not matched to a gene. Germline assignment: CDR1 MNHEY and CDR2 SVGAGI. CDR3 nucleotides: TGTGCCAGCAGCCGCGGACAGGGGGTTCAAAATGAGCAGTTCTTC. This sequence encodes CASSRGQGVQNEQFF.

The V call is TRBV11-2, the J call TRBJ2-3; D may be TRBD2 (6 bases). This CDR3 contains 14 residues. The V gene's germline CDR1 is SGHAT and CDR2 FQNNGV. The V end lost 2 bases, the J end lost 5 bases, and 11 bases lay between the germline ends. In DNA, the CDR3 is TGTGCCAGCAGCTTAAGGCTGGGGGGAGATACGCAGTATTTT. Its translation: CASSLRLGGDTQYF.

This clone was seen more than once but under ten times. Written as DNA, the CDR3 is TGTGCCAGCAGCCGGGACGGAGCTAACTATGGCTACACCTTC. Protein: CASSRDGANYGYTF. The chain links TRBV28 to TRBJ1-2, with TRBD1 as a possible D gene (5 bases). The CDR3 consists of 14 residues. CDR1 MDHEN and CDR2 SYDVKM come from the germline V gene. V was shortened by 6 bases and J by 0 bases, with 11 bases between the two germline ends.